The following is a TCR beta chain sequence with its context. Antigen specificity is unknown. The data stem from a study of cytomegalovirus exposure and HLA in healthy donors. Regarding the study as a whole: In a later analysis, first-cohort TCR clusters were found to tend to co-occur in the roughly 120 validation repertoires. The authors enumerated some 170 TCR beta chains as linked to cytomegalovirus. Most TCR sequences showed up rarely, but some public TCRs showed up in many donors. High specificity and sensitivity for cytomegalovirus status were reported for the classifier.

Trimming left V 3 bases short and J 5 bases short, with 12 bases between. Germline CDR1 MDHEN, CDR2 SYDVKM. The CDR3 sequence is 14 residues long. Generated by immunoSEQ multiplex PCR, the TCRdb table keeps only in-frame clones and is missing some. The sample includes 250,000 to 350,000 clones, 87% of them seen just once. This receptor was taken from a woman under 40 in good health and CMV-seropositive. Sequenced material: PBMCs. V usage is TRBV28 and J usage is TRBJ2-3; unclear D gene. The CDR3 reads CASSFIVALDTQYF. CDR3 nucleotide sequence: TGTGCCAGCAGTTTTATAGTAGCCCTAGATACGCAGTATTTT.